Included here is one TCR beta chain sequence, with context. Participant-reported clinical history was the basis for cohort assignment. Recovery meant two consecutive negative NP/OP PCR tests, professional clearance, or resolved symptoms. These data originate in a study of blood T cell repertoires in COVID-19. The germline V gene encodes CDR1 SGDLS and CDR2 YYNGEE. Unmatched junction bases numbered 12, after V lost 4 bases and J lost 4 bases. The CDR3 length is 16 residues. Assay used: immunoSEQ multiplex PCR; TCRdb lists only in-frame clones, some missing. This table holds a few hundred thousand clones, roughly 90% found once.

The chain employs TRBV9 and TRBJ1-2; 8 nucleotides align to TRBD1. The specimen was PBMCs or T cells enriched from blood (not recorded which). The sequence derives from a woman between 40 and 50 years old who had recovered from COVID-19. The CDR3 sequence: CASSPLPDRAAYGYTF. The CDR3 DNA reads TGTGCCAGCAGCCCCCTCCCGGACAGGGCCGCCTATGGCTACACCTTC.